This T cell receptor (beta chain) comes out of a study of long-term antiretroviral therapy in people with HIV. General study results and limits: ART adherence, viral resistance and therapy changes were undocumented. Clones that had undergone expansion before ART prevailed in the repertoire throughout all time points. Increased diversity was seen after ART, yet it remained lower than in transplant donor controls.

The assay used was immunoSEQ (version v3.0), run at survey level. Sequencing had a target that covered about 35,000-55,000 T-cell genomes per sample. Assay used: immunoSEQ multiplex PCR; TCRdb lists only in-frame clones, some missing. The sample has about 17,000 clones; about 81% are singletons. Of note for this clone: Its antigen is not identified.

V shed 5 bases and J shed 7 bases, with 20 bases lying between them. Germline CDR1 reads LNHDA; CDR2 reads SQIVND (reference sequence). This CDR3 has 15 residues. The gene calls are TRBV19 and TRBJ2-5; a possible D gene is TRBD1 (6 bases). Specimen: unsorted PBMCs, collected 0.3 years before starting antiretroviral therapy. The receptor comes from a man between 50 and 59 years old with HIV. For the CDR3, the DNA is TGTGCCAGTAGTTTCACTGGTACAGGGTATGGGACCCAGTACTTC. Translated: CASSFTGTGYGTQYF.